These T cell receptor beta chains were read from a single sample in a study of blood T cell repertoires in COVID-19. Libraries were prepared by immunoSEQ multiplex PCR; TCRdb keeps only in-frame clonotypes and omits some of them. The sample comprises fewer than 90,000 clones, roughly 85% of which are singletons, and about 8.1% rests with the top ten. Input material: peripheral blood. These receptors were obtained from a man aged 25-45 years with acute or convalescent COVID-19. Each CDR3 is given with its conserved first and last residue. A D gene is named only where the DNA matches it firmly. Part of the rows lack a size; the others show once, few, many or a class for expanded clones.

d_gene	abundance	v_gene	j_gene	CDR3aa	CDR3nt
TRBD2	-	TRBV7-2	TRBJ2-3	CASSLAATSGSITADTQYF	TGTGCCAGCAGCTTAGCGGCGACTAGCGGGAGCATCACCGCAGATACGCAGTATTTT
TRBD2	once	TRBV29-1	TRBJ2-1	CSVGGTSLYNEQFF	TGTAGCGTGGGCGGGACTAGTCTATACAATGAGCAGTTCTTC
-	once	TRBV18	TRBJ2-5	CASSPLLQGKETQYF	TGTGCCAGCTCACCACTTTTACAGGGAAAAGAGACCCAGTACTTC
TRBD1	-	TRBV28	TRBJ2-1	CASSPRQGNEQFF	TGTGCCAGCAGCCCAAGACAGGGAAATGAGCAGTTCTTC
-	-	TRBV6-5	TRBJ2-1	CASIGLSSNNEQFF	TGTGCCAGCATTGGACTATCTTCCAACAATGAGCAGTTCTTC
-	-	TRBV19	TRBJ1-5	CASRVSDNQPQHF	TGTGCCAGCAGGGTTTCAGACAATCAGCCCCAGCATTTT
TRBD1	-	TRBV30	TRBJ2-7	CAWLDRRNYEQYF	TGTGCCTGGCTGGACAGGCGTAACTACGAGCAGTACTTC
-	-	TRBV10-1	TRBJ2-5	CASSDGGRLQETQYF	TGCGCCAGCAGTGACGGGGGTCGTCTACAAGAGACCCAGTACTTC
-	-	TRBV12-3/TRBV12-4	TRBJ1-5	CASSKQGQPQHF	TGTGCCAGCAGTAAACAGGGCCAGCCCCAGCATTTT
-	-	TRBV19	TRBJ1-1	CASMGGPGSTIEAFF	TGTGCCAGCATGGGGGGACCAGGTAGTACAATTGAAGCTTTCTTT
TRBD2	-	TRBV10-3	TRBJ2-7	CATSSGPDYEQYF	TGTGCCACATCTAGCGGGCCCGACTACGAGCAGTACTTC
TRBD2	-	TRBV5-4	TRBJ2-4	CASSLDGGALAKNIQYF	TGTGCCAGCAGCTTGGACGGGGGGGCCTTAGCCAAAAACATTCAGTACTTC
TRBD1	once	TRBV6-5	TRBJ2-5	CASSPDRLETQYF	TGTGCCAGCAGCCCGGACAGGTTAGAGACCCAGTACTTC
-	-	TRBV5-8	TRBJ2-3	CASSFPPHRSTDTQYF	TGTGCCAGCAGCTTTCCCCCTCATAGAAGCACAGATACGCAGTATTTT
-	-	TRBV6-2/TRBV6-3	TRBJ2-1	CASSYHRGEQFF	TGTGCCAGCAGTTACCACAGAGGGGAGCAGTTCTTC
-	-	TRBV20-1	TRBJ1-4	CSVGESLMEKLFF	TGCAGTGTTGGTGAAAGCCTTATGGAAAAACTGTTTTTT
-	-	TRBV30	TRBJ1-2	CAWQGPNYGYTF	TGTGCCTGGCAGGGGCCCAACTATGGCTACACCTTC
-	-	TRBV4-3	TRBJ2-3	CASSAIPGVNTDTQYF	TGCGCCAGCTCGGCCATTCCGGGAGTTAACACAGATACGCAGTATTTT
-	-	TRBV7-2	TRBJ2-3	CASSLERFTDTQYF	TGTGCCAGCAGCTTAGAGCGGTTCACAGATACGCAGTATTTT
-	-	TRBV4-1	TRBJ1-4	CASSQGRDATNEKLFF	TGCGCCAGCAGCCAAGGCCGGGATGCAACTAATGAAAAACTGTTTTTT
-	-	TRBV14	TRBJ2-7	CASRDKSSYEQYF	TGTGCCAGCAGAGACAAGAGCTCCTACGAGCAGTACTTC
-	-	TRBV18	TRBJ1-3	CASSPPGGDSGNTIYF	TGTGCCAGCTCACCACCCGGGGGGGACTCTGGAAACACCATATATTTT
-	-	TRBV4-1	TRBJ1-2	CASSQGAGDYGYTF	TGCGCCAGCAGCCAAGGGGCCGGCGATTATGGCTACACCTTC
-	-	TRBV6-6	TRBJ1-6	CASRMGQNNSPLHF	TGTGCCAGCAGGATGGGACAAAATAATTCACCCCTCCACTTT
-	-	TRBV7-2	TRBJ2-5	CASSLRNPSQETQYF	TGTGCCAGCAGCTTACGTAATCCTTCTCAGGAGACCCAGTACTTC
TRBD2	-	TRBV7-9	TRBJ2-3	CASSLGTSGSDTQYF	TGTGCCAGCAGCTTAGGGACTAGCGGGAGTGATACGCAGTATTTT
-	-	TRBV10-3	TRBJ2-2	CAISSRGAGELFF	TGTGCCATCAGTTCCAGGGGTGCCGGGGAGCTGTTTTTT
-	-	TRBV21-1	TRBJ2-5	CASSKRGGETQYF	TGTGCCAGCAGCAAAAGGGGGGGGGAGACCCAGTACTTC
TRBD2	-	TRBV28	TRBJ2-7	CASTHSAGEYYEQYF	TGTGCCAGCACCCACTCAGCGGGAGAGTACTACGAGCAGTACTTC
-	-	TRBV7-3	TRBJ1-2	CASPLLGGYYGYTF	TGTGCCAGCCCCCTCTTAGGAGGCTACTATGGCTACACCTTC
TRBD1	-	TRBV19	TRBJ2-7	CASSRGQGASEQYF	TGTGCCAGTAGTCGTGGACAGGGGGCGTCCGAGCAGTACTTC
-	-	TRBV5-1	TRBJ1-6	CASTQHDNSPLHF	TGCGCCAGCACACAACACGATAATTCACCCCTCCACTTT
TRBD2	few	TRBV14	TRBJ2-7	CASSPGLAGEVSYEQYF	TGTGCCAGCAGTCCGGGACTAGCGGGAGAAGTGAGCTACGAGCAGTACTTC
-	-	TRBV9	TRBJ2-3	CASSPGTFTDTQYF	TGTGCCAGCAGCCCCGGGACTTTCACAGATACGCAGTATTTT
TRBD2	-	TRBV5-5	TRBJ2-7	CASSLYGSGGEQYF	TGTGCCAGCAGCTTGTATGGCTCGGGAGGCGAGCAGTACTTC
-	-	TRBV18	TRBJ2-7	CASSPDYLSYEQYF	TGTGCCAGCTCGCCAGACTACCTCTCCTACGAGCAGTACTTC
TRBD2	-	TRBV6-5	TRBJ2-1	CASSYTSGDEQFF	TGTGCCAGCAGTTACACTAGCGGTGATGAGCAGTTCTTC
-	-	TRBV5-6	TRBJ2-5	CASSLAASEETQYF	TGTGCCAGCAGCTTGGCGGCCAGCGAAGAGACCCAGTACTTC
TRBD1	-	TRBV7-2	TRBJ1-6	CASSLGTGGFSPLHF	TGTGCCAGCAGCTTAGGGACAGGAGGATTTTCACCCCTCCACTTT
-	-	TRBV28	TRBJ1-6	CASSWVVGPSPLHF	TGTGCCAGCAGTTGGGTAGTGGGCCCTTCACCCCTCCACTTT
TRBD2	-	TRBV7-7	TRBJ2-1	CASSQSGRGMDEQFF	TGTGCCAGCAGCCAGAGCGGGAGAGGAATGGATGAGCAGTTCTTC
-	-	TRBV12-3/TRBV12-4	TRBJ2-2	CASSSSTGELFF	TGTGCCAGCAGTTCTTCCACCGGGGAGCTGTTTTTT
TRBD1	many	TRBV7-6	TRBJ2-7	CASSFGTGTYEQYF	TGTGCCAGCAGCTTTGGGACAGGAACCTACGAGCAGTACTTC
-	-	TRBV6-5	TRBJ1-2	CASKQGAANYGYTF	TGTGCCAGCAAACAGGGTGCGGCCAACTATGGCTACACCTTC
-	-	TRBV9	TRBJ1-4	CASSVSSTYDEKLFF	TGTGCCAGCAGCGTATCGTCGACATACGATGAAAAACTGTTTTTT
-	-	TRBV10-3	TRBJ2-3	CAISGKAARGGTDTQYF	TGTGCCATCAGCGGCAAGGCGGCCCGTGGAGGCACAGATACGCAGTATTTT
TRBD2	-	TRBV5-4	TRBJ2-2	CASSPRGGRDVGELFF	TGTGCCAGCAGCCCCCGTGGGGGGAGGGATGTCGGGGAGCTGTTTTTT
TRBD2	once	TRBV7-8	TRBJ2-3	CASSLVGTSRGGSTDTQYF	TGTGCCAGCAGCTTAGTCGGGACTAGCCGTGGGGGAAGCACAGATACGCAGTATTTT
-	once	TRBV7-2	TRBJ2-3	CASSLARDMDTQYF	TGTGCCAGCAGCTTAGCTCGCGATATGGATACGCAGTATTTT
TRBD1	-	TRBV7-3	TRBJ2-1	CASSSDRGTGRHYNEQFF	TGTGCCAGCAGCTCCGACAGGGGGACGGGACGCCACTACAATGAGCAGTTCTTC
-	-	TRBV6-5	TRBJ1-3	CASSLVRSGNTIYF	TGTGCCAGCAGTCTCGTCCGCTCTGGAAACACCATATATTTT
TRBD1	-	TRBV7-2	TRBJ2-7	CASSYQTGPSYEQYF	TGTGCCAGCAGCTATCAGACAGGGCCCTCCTACGAGCAGTACTTC
-	-	TRBV30	TRBJ1-4	CAWSAGARGNEKLFF	TGTGCCTGGAGCGCAGGGGCAAGGGGTAATGAAAAACTGTTTTTT
-	-	TRBV19	TRBJ2-2	CASSTGLVAGELFF	TGTGCCAGTAGTACCGGACTTGTTGCCGGGGAGCTGTTTTTT